A single sample is the source of the 5 T cell receptor beta chains below, sequenced in a study of blood T cells in healthy people across ages. A second about 6 to 12 cycle PCR used barcoded and J-beta primers. One entry per CDR3 protein, called by TCRdb with MiXCR from the 5' RACE reads. The sample carries about 640,000 distinct CDR3 sequences, around three fifths recorded once. Sequencing used blood. These receptors came from a man in his sixties in good health.

The chain couples TRBV11-3 to TRBJ1-2; tentative D call: TRBD1 (5 bases). V lost 5 bases and J lost 0, with 16 bases in between. The germline V gene encodes CDR1 SGHNT and CDR2 YENEEA. There are 16 residues in the CDR3. The CDR3 bases are TGTGCCAGCAGCCCTCCGGGGGGGACGCCTAACTATGGCTACACCTTC. It specifies CASSPPGGTPNYGYTF.

V and J are TRBV3-1 and TRBJ2-7; 9 positions agree with TRBD2. The CDR3 spans 12 residues. J was trimmed by 7 bases and V by 4 bases; bases with no gene match: 2. Germline CDR1 and CDR2: LGHDT and YNNKEL (reference sequence). CDR3 amino acids: CASSPLAGEQYF. The DNA for the CDR3 is TGTGCCAGCAGCCCCCTAGCGGGGGAGCAGTACTTC.

The gene calls are TRBV21-1 and TRBJ2-4; the D call TRBD2 from the table was never checked on the DNA. TRBV21-1 is annotated as a pseudogene. CDR3 size: 14 residues. The chain's CDR3 is CASSKVAGKNIQYF. In DNA form, the CDR3 reads TGTGCCAGCAGCAAGGTAGCGGGAAAAAACATTCAGTACTTC.

In this sample, this clonotype turned up once. V is TRBV4-2 and J is TRBJ2-7; D is ambiguous. Trimming removed 2 bases from V and 5 bases from J, with 13 bases in between. Germline CDR1 LGHNA, CDR2 YNFKEQ. This CDR3 is 14 amino acids long. CDR3 residues: CASSQKTFGDEQYF. For the CDR3, the DNA is TGTGCCAGCAGCCAAAAGACCTTCGGCGACGAGCAGTACTTC.

The J gene is TRBJ2-1, the V gene TRBV20-1, with D unclear. This CDR3 comprises 15 residues. Germline V gene data show CDR1 as DFQATT and CDR2 as SNEGSKA (reference sequence). V was cut by 3 bases and J by 7 bases, with 19 bases left in between. The CDR3: CSARDRAIWGNEQFF. CDR3 in DNA: TGCAGTGCTAGGGACCGTGCCATTTGGGGTAATGAGCAGTTCTTC.